The 28 T cell receptor beta chains below come from one sample, sequenced in a study of T cells in women clearing cervical HPV infection. Produced via immunoSEQ multiplex PCR; TCRdb's table is partial and in-frame only. The table for this sample gives approximately 21,000 clones. The sequencing sample was made of blood buffy coat. Receptor source: a woman between 18 and 70 years old with a cervical HPV16 infection that either progressed to CIN3+ or cleared (not recorded which).

As to this clone: A read error may produce the germline difference seen at one junction end. The missing CDR3 end, 3 residues past where the read stops, is filled in from the germline J gene. This chain uses TRBV29-1 with TRBJ1-2, with no clear D. There are 12 residues in the CDR3. The V gene's germline CDR1 is SQVTM and CDR2 ANQGSEA. CDR3 sequence: CSVWVSNYGYTF. The CDR3 bases that were read are TGCAGCGTTTGGGTCAGCAACTATGGA.

With respect to this clone: The read gets to within 3 residues of the CDR3 end, and the germline J gene fills in the rest. The rearrangement joins TRBV5-1 to TRBJ2-2, with 7 nucleotides matching TRBD1. The CDR3 sequence is 15 residues long. V was clipped by 4 bases and J by 2 bases; unmatched bases: 5. CDR1 and CDR2 from the germline V gene are SGHRS and YFSETQ. The sequenced CDR3 bases are TGCGCCAGCAGCCGGGACAGACCTAACACCGGGGAG. It yields the protein CASSRDRPNTGE. The CDR3 in full is CASSRDRPNTGELFF.

The DNA read from the CDR3 is TGTGCCAGCAGGAAGGACACCCAATACACCGGGGAG. It encodes CASRKDTQYTGE. The CDR3, in full, reads CASRKDTQYTGELFF. The chain employs TRBV7-6 and TRBJ2-2; tentatively, D is TRBD1 (5 bases). Sequencing ends 3 residues short of the CDR3 end; the germline J gene provides the rest. The germline V gene has CDR1 SGHVS and CDR2 FNYEAQ. V was shortened by 6 bases and J by 3 bases, with 14 bases between the two germline ends. CDR3 size: 15 residues.

Worth noting for this clone: The read is 3 residues too short to cover the CDR3 end, so that end is filled in from the germline J gene. This chain joins TRBV6-1 and TRBJ1-2; D is undetermined. With 1 base removed from V and 1 base from J, the gap between germline ends came to 13 bases. The CDR3 covers 16 residues. The germline V gene has CDR1 MNHNS and CDR2 SASEGT. The CDR3 sequence: CASSEGPRRNNYGYTF. The CDR3 bases that were read are TGTGCCAGCAGTGAAGGGCCCAGGAGAAATAACTATGGC.

Worth noting for this clone: The read ends 3 residues early relative to the CDR3; the germline J gene fills the gap. The chain has TRBV11-3 and TRBJ2-7; D gene uncertain. The CDR3 contains 15 residues. Trimming cost V 0 bases and J 6 bases, with 15 bases left between them. The germline V gene encodes CDR1 SGHNT and CDR2 YENEEA. CDR3 bases read: TGTGCCAGCAGCTTAGAGGCTGGCACAGCCGGCGAG. Protein sequence: CASSLEAGTAGE. In full, the CDR3 reads CASSLEAGTAGEQYF.

In regard to this clone: The CDR3 extends 3 residues past the end of the read, so its final part is completed from the germline J gene. The rearrangement uses TRBV5-6 and TRBJ1-1, with TRBD1 identical over 7 bases. With V trimmed by 4 bases and J by 5 bases, 11 bases remained unmatched. Germline V gene lookup returns CDR1 SGHDT and CDR2 YYEEEE. CDR3 size: 15 residues. Here the CDR3 reads CASSIGGWSRTEAFF. The sequenced part of the CDR3 DNA is TGTGCCAGCAGCATAGGGGGCTGGTCGAGAACTGAA.

A remark on this clone: The read comes to an end 3 residues before the CDR3 does, leaving the germline J gene to fill in the end. This sequence joins TRBV30 and TRBJ2-2, with TRBD1 matching 10 bases. The CDR3 covers 16 residues. Germline-derived CDR1 and CDR2 are GTSNPN and SVGIG (reference sequence). Incomplete CDR3 DNA: TGTGCCTGGAAGACAGGGGGCTTATTGGGGTATGAAAAG. Its translation is CAWKTGGLLGYEK. The entire CDR3 reads CAWKTGGLLGYEKLFF.

Notes on this clone: The read gets to within 3 residues of the CDR3 end, and the germline J gene fills in the rest. The chain links TRBV30 to TRBJ1-5, with a possible D match to TRBD1 (5 bases). The CDR3 covers 15 residues. CDR1 is GTSNPN, CDR2 SVGIG, per germline (reference sequence). The V and J ends lost 1 base and 9 bases respectively, with 19 bases between them. The part of the CDR3 DNA that was read is TGTGCCTGGAGTGCTTTAGGAGCCGCAACAGGGCCC. Amino acid sequence: CAWSALGAATGP. The CDR3, in full, reads CAWSALGAATGPQHF.

Points on this clone: The read terminates 3 residues before the CDR3 end, so the remaining end is supplied by the germline J gene. The gene calls are TRBV6-2 or TRBV6-3 and TRBJ1-1, with 8 bases identical to TRBD1. The CDR3 length is 15 residues. Germline V lookup: CDR1 MNHEY, CDR2 SVGEGT. V shed 7 bases, J shed 6 bases, and the junction held 13 bases outside the gene matches. The covered CDR3 bases are TGTGCCAGCACCGATGCTAACAGGGGGGGCGCTGAA. It encodes CASTDANRGGAE. The full CDR3 is CASTDANRGGAEAFF.

About this clone: The read halts 3 residues ahead of the CDR3 end, with the missing end drawn from the germline J gene. The rearrangement uses TRBV4-1 and TRBJ2-5; 11 nucleotides line up with TRBD1. Germline-derived CDR1 and CDR2 are MGHRA and YSYEKL. The CDR3 consists of 14 residues. The J segment lost 4 bases and the V segment lost 4 bases, leaving 2 bases of the junction unmatched. The CDR3 protein is CASSRDRGLETQYF. CDR3 DNA (partial): TGCGCCAGCAGCCGGGACAGGGGGTTAGAGACC.

A remark on this clone: The sequence runs out 3 residues before the end of the CDR3; the remainder is reconstructed from the germline J gene. This chain connects TRBV7-6 to TRBJ2-3, with 16 nucleotides matching TRBD2. This CDR3 has 18 amino acids. Looked up from germline, CDR1 is SGHVS and CDR2 is FNYEAQ. V lost 5 bases, J lost 5 bases, and 10 bases stayed unmatched. CDR3 region: CASSEKGLAGGPKDTQYF. The CDR3 bases that were read are TGTGCCAGCAGCGAGAAGGGACTAGCGGGGGGGCCAAAAGATACG.

To note about this clone: The read terminates 3 residues ahead of where the CDR3 ends, so the germline J gene completes it. This sequence joins TRBV5-6 and TRBJ1-1; D ambiguous. Looked up from germline, CDR1 is SGHDT and CDR2 is YYEEEE. Trimming removed 1 base at V and 6 bases at J, with 13 bases between. The CDR3 is 14 residues long. The chain's CDR3 is CASSLFDGAAEAFF. The sequenced part of the CDR3 DNA is TGTGCCAGCAGCTTGTTTGACGGCGCGGCTGAA.

Points on this clone: The read halts 3 residues ahead of the CDR3 end, with the missing end drawn from the germline J gene. This chain links TRBV19 with TRBJ1-1; D uncertain. The CDR3 is 11 residues long. CDR1 and CDR2 (germline): LNHDA, SQIVND (reference sequence). CDR3 in amino acids: CASSYELKAFF. The CDR3 DNA, read in part, is TGTGCCAGTAGTTACGAACTTAAA.

Regarding this clone: The read terminates 3 residues before the CDR3 end, so the remaining end is supplied by the germline J gene. The rearrangement joins TRBV7-2 to TRBJ1-2, with 8 positions matching TRBD1. The CDR3 length is 15 residues. Germline values: CDR1 SGHTA, CDR2 FQGNSA. CDR3 DNA (partial): TGTGCCAGCAGCTCCACAGGGGGTCTCGTATACGAC. Protein sequence: CASSSTGGLVYD. The complete CDR3 protein is CASSSTGGLVYDYTF.

On this clone itself: The read ends 3 residues before the CDR3 terminus; that terminus is restored from the germline J gene. The V and J genes are TRBV6-1 and TRBJ1-6, with a tentative D call TRBD1 (5 bases). The ends were cut back, 2 bases at V and 7 bases at J, with 12 bases in the middle. The CDR3 runs 15 residues. Per the germline V gene, CDR1 is MNHNS and CDR2 is SASEGT. CDR3 DNA, as far as it was read: TGTGCCAGCAGTGAACAGAGAGGGGCAAATTCACCC. This encodes CASSEQRGANSP. The full CDR3 protein is CASSEQRGANSPLHF.

The CDR3 DNA, read in part, is TGTGCCATCAGGGAACAGGGAAATGAG. This gives the protein CAIREQGNE. The whole CDR3 reads CAIREQGNEQFF. The V call is TRBV10-3, the J call TRBJ2-1; perhaps TRBD1 as D (6 bases). The read ends 3 residues shy of where the CDR3 ends; the end is completed using the germline J gene. CDR3 length: 12 amino acids. V was trimmed by 6 bases and J by 7 bases, leaving 10 bases between them. Germline CDR1 is ENHRY and CDR2 is SYGVKD.

On this clone itself: With the read ending 3 residues before the CDR3 end, the germline J gene is used to fill in that end. This sequence joins TRBV5-6 and TRBJ1-2; D possibly corresponds to TRBD1 (5 bases). The V end was cut by 0 bases, the J end by 4 bases, with 7 bases between. The CDR3 extends over 13 amino acids. Germline V gives CDR1 SGHDT, CDR2 YYEEEE. The part of the CDR3 DNA that was read is TGTGCCAGCAGCTTGGAGGGGAGCTATGGC. This sequence encodes CASSLEGSYG. In full, the CDR3 is CASSLEGSYGYTF.

Worth noting for this clone: The read falls 3 residues short of the CDR3 end, and the missing part is taken from the germline J gene. This chain connects TRBV30 to TRBJ2-3; 7 positions agree with TRBD2. In germline, CDR1 is GTSNPN, CDR2 SVGIG (reference sequence). There are 14 residues in the CDR3. After removal of 8 bases from V and 1 base from J, the junction contained 9 bases not matched to a gene. The CDR3 sequence is CAARASGGTDTQYF. The DNA read from the CDR3 is TGTGCCGCAAGAGCGAGCGGGGGCACAGATACG.

Notes on this clone: The read stops 3 residues short of the end of the CDR3; the missing end is completed from the germline J gene. The chain combines TRBV10-3 with TRBJ1-3; D is undetermined. The CDR3 length is 15 residues. Germline CDR1 is ENHRY and CDR2 is SYGVKD. Trimming took off 3 bases at V and 0 bases at J, with 9 bases between the two ends. Partial CDR3 DNA: TGTGCCATCAGTGACCAGGCCAACTCTGGAAACACC. Its translation is CAISDQANSGNT. The entire CDR3 reads CAISDQANSGNTIYF.

With respect to this clone: With the read ending 3 residues before the CDR3 end, the germline J gene is used to fill in that end. The chain combines TRBV5-4 with TRBJ2-7; 7 positions agree with TRBD2. Germline values: CDR1 SGHNT, CDR2 YYREEE (reference sequence). J lost 0 bases, V lost 4 bases, and 4 bases had no gene match. CDR3 length equals 14 residues. CDR3 DNA, as far as it was read: TGTGCCAGCAGCAGGGACTATTACTCCTACGAG. It specifies CASSRDYYSYE. The complete CDR3 protein is CASSRDYYSYEQYF.

Concerning this clone: The missing CDR3 end, 3 residues past where the read stops, is filled in from the germline J gene. V gene TRBV12-3 or TRBV12-4 combines with J gene TRBJ2-1, with D tentatively TRBD1 (7 bases). The CDR3 is 14 amino acids. The ends were cut back, 3 bases at V and 7 bases at J, with 13 bases in the middle. The sequenced part of the CDR3 DNA is TGTGCCAGCAGTTTTAGCAGGGGGAGGAATGAG. Translated: CASSFSRGRNE. The full CDR3 sequence reads CASSFSRGRNEQFF.

A note on this clone: The read ends 3 residues before the CDR3 terminus; that terminus is restored from the germline J gene. V gene TRBV30 combines with J gene TRBJ1-4; D is ambiguous. Germline V gene lookup returns CDR1 GTSNPN and CDR2 SVGIG (reference sequence). Trimming stripped 2 bases from V and 6 bases from J, with 19 bases between. This CDR3 has 16 residues. CDR3 DNA (partial): TGTGCCTGGAGTATTCCGTTCAAGGGTTTGGATGAAAAA. It encodes CAWSIPFKGLDEK. The complete CDR3 sequence is CAWSIPFKGLDEKLFF.

Worth noting for this clone: Sequencing ends 3 residues short of the CDR3 end; the germline J gene provides the rest. The V call is TRBV19, the J call TRBJ1-2; 9 bases align to TRBD1. This CDR3 region has 13 residues. Per germline, CDR1 LNHDA and CDR2 SQIVND (reference sequence). After removal of 7 bases from V and 7 bases from J, the junction contained 7 bases not matched to a gene. The CDR3 bases that were read are TGTGCCAGTACCCTACAGGGGGCGGCTGGC. It is translated as CASTLQGAAG. The whole CDR3 sequence reads CASTLQGAAGYTF.

Turning to this clone: The DNA ends 3 residues before the CDR3 does, and the rest of the CDR3 is filled in from the germline J gene. The chain carries TRBV7-9 and TRBJ1-2; D is possibly TRBD1 (5 bases). V was shortened by 1 base and J by 4 bases, with 7 bases between the two germline ends. The germline CDR1 and CDR2 sequences are SEHNR and FQNEAQ (reference sequence). The length of the CDR3 is 13 residues. The CDR3 region is CASSLGQPYGYTF. The CDR3 DNA, read in part, is TGTGCCAGCAGCTTAGGACAGCCCTATGGC.

Worth noting for this clone: With the read ending 3 residues before the CDR3 end, the germline J gene is used to fill in that end. The J gene is TRBJ2-7, the V gene TRBV5-1, with 8 nucleotides matching TRBD2. CDR1 and CDR2 (germline): SGHRS, YFSETQ. CDR3 size: 14 residues. The J segment lost 4 bases and the V segment lost 3 bases, leaving 6 bases of the junction unmatched. The CDR3 sequence: CASSSGLALYEQYF. CDR3 bases read: TGCGCCAGCAGCTCCGGACTAGCTCTGTACGAG.

With regard to this clone: The CDR3 end falls 3 residues outside the read, so it is completed with the germline J gene. The V and J genes are TRBV2 and TRBJ1-6, with D maybe TRBD1 (5 bases). CDR1 is SNHLY and CDR2 is FYNNEI in the germline V gene. CDR3 size: 18 residues. V was cut by 10 bases and J by 5 bases, with 27 bases left in between. This chain's CDR3 is CANTRRGLRRSDNSPLHF. The CDR3 bases that were read are TGTGCCAACACCCGGAGGGGATTACGTAGGTCTGATAATTCACCC.

About this clone itself: The CDR3 extends 3 residues past the end of the read, so its final part is completed from the germline J gene. The chain links TRBV12-3 or TRBV12-4 to TRBJ2-5; D not resolved. There are 11 residues in the CDR3. Trimming pared 3 bases from V and 4 bases from J, leaving 3 bases between. CDR3 amino acids: CASSFRETQYF. CDR3 DNA, as far as it was read: TGTGCCAGCAGTTTTAGAGAGACC.

With respect to this clone: The CDR3 end lies 3 residues beyond the end of the read and is filled in from the germline J gene. This chain connects TRBV11-3 to TRBJ1-4; no reliable D call. Germline CDR1 SGHNT, CDR2 YENEEA. V lost 3 bases and J 1 base, leaving 3 bases between the germline ends. The CDR3 extends over 13 amino acids. The DNA read from the CDR3 is TGTGCCAGCAGCTTCGTAACTAATGAAAAA. Translated, it gives CASSFVTNEK. The CDR3 in its entirety is CASSFVTNEKLFF.